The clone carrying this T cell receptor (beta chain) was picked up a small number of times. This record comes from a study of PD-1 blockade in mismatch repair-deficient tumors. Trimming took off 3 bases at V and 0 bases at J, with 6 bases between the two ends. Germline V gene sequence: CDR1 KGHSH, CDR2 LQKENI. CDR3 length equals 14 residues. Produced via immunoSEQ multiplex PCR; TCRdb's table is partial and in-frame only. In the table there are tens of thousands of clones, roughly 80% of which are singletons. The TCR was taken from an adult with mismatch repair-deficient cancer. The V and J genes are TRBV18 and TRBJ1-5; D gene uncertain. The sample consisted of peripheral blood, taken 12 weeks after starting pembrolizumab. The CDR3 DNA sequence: TGTGCCAGCTCACCCCGGGATAGCAATCAGCCCCAGCATTTT. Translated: CASSPRDSNQPQHF.